One sample yielded the 10 T cell receptor beta chains listed below, sequenced in a study of cytomegalovirus exposure and HLA in healthy donors. The primer mix had 60 Vbeta and 13 Jbeta primers. The table came from immunoSEQ multiplex PCR; TCRdb's copy has only in-frame clones and leaves some out. The sample carries tens of thousands of clones, about 79% recorded once. The material sequenced was PBMCs. All receptors derive from a male donor in good health and CMV-seropositive.

V is TRBV28 and J is TRBJ2-5; TRBD1 aligns across 7 bases. From germline, CDR1 is MDHEN and CDR2 SYDVKM. The CDR3 length is 15 residues. The V and J ends lost 7 bases and 5 bases, in that order; junction bases with no gene match: 13. In DNA, the CDR3 is TGTGCCAGCACCCCTGGGAAGGGGGCCTTGGAGACCCAGTACTTC. It is translated as CASTPGKGALETQYF.

V and J are TRBV2 and TRBJ1-5; the D is unclear. Germline CDR1 and CDR2: SNHLY and FYNNEI. Trimming cost V 3 bases and J 3 bases, with 9 bases left between them. The CDR3 length is 14 residues. CDR3 coding DNA: TGTGCCAGCAGTGACACAGCCACCAATCAGCCCCAGCATTTT. Encoded protein: CASSDTATNQPQHF.

This clone was seen only a few times. The chain links TRBV28 to TRBJ2-5; D gene uncertain. The J call is doubtful: the DNA matches TRBJ2-7 better. There are 11 residues in the CDR3. Germline V gene data show CDR1 as MDHEN and CDR2 as SYDVKM. The CDR3 here is CASSLYYEQYF. The CDR3, as DNA: TGTGCCAGCAGTTTATACTACGAGCAGTACTTC.

The chain joins TRBV14 to TRBJ2-6; D unresolved. Trimming took off 3 bases at V and 4 bases at J, with 4 bases between the two ends. Germline assignment: CDR1 SGHDN and CDR2 FVKESK. This CDR3 spans 13 amino acids. CDR3 residues: CASSQGGANVLTF. The DNA of the CDR3 is TGTGCCAGCAGCCAGGGCGGGGCCAACGTCCTGACTTTC.

This sequence joins TRBV4-3 and TRBJ2-3; 10 bases agree with TRBD2. V lost 0 bases to trimming and J lost 4 bases; unmatched junction nucleotides: 7. This CDR3 region has 17 residues. CDR1 is LGHNA, CDR2 YSLEER, per germline. The CDR3 nucleotides read TGCGCCAGCAGCCAAGATATGTCGCTAGCGGGAGCAGATACGCAGTATTTT. This translates into CASSQDMSLAGADTQYF.

The rearrangement joins TRBV9 to TRBJ2-7; possible D gene TRBD2, 6 bases. This CDR3 is built from 16 residues. Germline V gives CDR1 SGDLS, CDR2 YYNGEE. Trimming shortened V by 4 bases and J by 4 bases, and 21 bases separated the two germline ends. The CDR3 coding sequence is TGTGCCAGCAGCCCGCGGGACGGCTCCTCGGTGTACGAGCAGTACTTC. Its protein is CASSPRDGSSVYEQYF.

The gene calls are TRBV13 and TRBJ2-7, with TRBD2 identical over 7 bases. CDR1 and CDR2 from the germline V gene are PRHDT and FYEKMQ (reference sequence). The CDR3 covers 14 residues. The J segment lost 2 bases and the V segment lost 11 bases, leaving 12 bases of the junction unmatched. The CDR3 DNA sequence: TGTGCCTCGGTTCGGGGGGATATCCCCTACGAGCAGTACTTC. This encodes CASVRGDIPYEQYF.

The V call is TRBV5-1, the J call TRBJ2-3, with D possibly being TRBD1 (6 bases). This CDR3 has 15 residues. From germline, CDR1 is SGHRS and CDR2 YFSETQ. The V and J ends lost 4 bases and 2 bases respectively, with 14 bases between them. In DNA, the CDR3 is TGCGCCAGCAGCCGAGGGACACTTAACACAGATACGCAGTATTTT. Protein product: CASSRGTLNTDTQYF.

V gene TRBV7-9 combines with J gene TRBJ2-7; 7 nucleotides line up with TRBD1. V lost 5 bases, J lost 3 bases, and 13 bases stayed unmatched. The CDR3 runs to 16 residues. Germline V gene data show CDR1 as SEHNR and CDR2 as FQNEAQ (reference sequence). The chain's CDR3 is CASSAPKLGQIYEQYF. The CDR3 coding sequence is TGTGCCAGCAGCGCCCCTAAGTTGGGACAGATCTACGAGCAGTACTTC.

This chain connects TRBV27 to TRBJ2-7; 14 bases fit TRBD2. The CDR3 is 15 residues long. CDR1 is MNHEY, CDR2 SMNVEV, per germline (reference sequence). The V and J ends lost 2 bases and 6 bases, in that order; junction bases with no gene match: 3. The CDR3 loop reads CASSLNGLAGGEQYF. The DNA for the CDR3 is TGTGCCAGCAGTTTAAACGGACTAGCGGGAGGCGAGCAGTACTTC.